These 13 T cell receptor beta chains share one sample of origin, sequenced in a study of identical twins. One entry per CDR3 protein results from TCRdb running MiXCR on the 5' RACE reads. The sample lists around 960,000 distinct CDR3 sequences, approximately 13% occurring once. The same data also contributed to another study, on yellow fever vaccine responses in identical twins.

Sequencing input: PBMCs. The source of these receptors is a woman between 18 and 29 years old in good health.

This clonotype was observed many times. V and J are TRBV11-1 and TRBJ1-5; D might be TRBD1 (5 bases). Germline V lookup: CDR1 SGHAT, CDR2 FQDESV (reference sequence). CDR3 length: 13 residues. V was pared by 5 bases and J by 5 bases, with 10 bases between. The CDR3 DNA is TGTGCCAGCAGCCCCGGACAAGATCAGCCCCAGCATTTT. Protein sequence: CASSPGQDQPQHF.

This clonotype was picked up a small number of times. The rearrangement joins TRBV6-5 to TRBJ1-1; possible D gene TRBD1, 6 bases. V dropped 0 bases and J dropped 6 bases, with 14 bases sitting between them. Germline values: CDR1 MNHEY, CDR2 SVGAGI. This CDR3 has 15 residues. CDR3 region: CASSYSVTGAAEAFF. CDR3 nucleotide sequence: TGTGCCAGCAGTTACTCGGTCACGGGGGCGGCTGAAGCTTTCTTT.

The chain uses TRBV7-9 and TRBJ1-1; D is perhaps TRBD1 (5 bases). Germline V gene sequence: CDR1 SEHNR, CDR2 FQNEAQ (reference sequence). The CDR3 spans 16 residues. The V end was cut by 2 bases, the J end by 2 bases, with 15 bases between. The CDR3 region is CASSLLSLGGNTEAFF. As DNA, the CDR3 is TGTGCCAGCAGCTTATTGTCGCTCGGGGGAAACACTGAAGCTTTCTTT.

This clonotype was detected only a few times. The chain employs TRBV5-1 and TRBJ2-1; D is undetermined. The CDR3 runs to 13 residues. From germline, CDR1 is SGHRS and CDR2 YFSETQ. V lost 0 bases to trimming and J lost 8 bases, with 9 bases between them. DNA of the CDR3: TGCGCCAGCAGCTTGGCGCCTAGGTATGAGCAGTTCTTC. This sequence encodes CASSLAPRYEQFF.

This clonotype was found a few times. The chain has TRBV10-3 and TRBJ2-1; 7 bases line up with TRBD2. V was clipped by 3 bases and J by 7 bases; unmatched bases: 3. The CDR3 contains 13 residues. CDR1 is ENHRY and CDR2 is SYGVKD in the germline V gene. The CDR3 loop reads CAISERAGNEQFF. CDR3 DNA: TGTGCCATCAGTGAACGAGCGGGGAATGAGCAGTTCTTC.

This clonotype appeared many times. The CDR3 sequence: CASSFFLESTDTQYF. Here the CDR3 DNA reads TGCGCCAGCAGCTTTTTTCTGGAAAGCACAGATACGCAGTATTTT. This rearrangement joins TRBV5-1 to TRBJ2-3; no definite D call. The germline V gene has CDR1 SGHRS and CDR2 YFSETQ. V was clipped by 2 bases and J by 0 bases, with 10 bases between them. CDR3 length equals 15 residues.

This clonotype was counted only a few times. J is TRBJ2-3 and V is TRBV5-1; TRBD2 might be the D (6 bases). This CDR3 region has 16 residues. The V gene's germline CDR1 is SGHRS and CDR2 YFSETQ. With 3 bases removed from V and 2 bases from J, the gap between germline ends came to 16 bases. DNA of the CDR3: TGCGCCAGCAGCTATCCAGCGGGCCTTGCCACAGATACGCAGTATTTT. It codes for CASSYPAGLATDTQYF. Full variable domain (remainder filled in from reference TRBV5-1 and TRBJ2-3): KAGVTQTPRYLIKTRGQQVTLSCSPISGHRSVSWYQQTPGQGLQFLFEYFSETQRNKGNFPGRFSGRQFSNSRSEMNVSTLELGDSALYLCASSYPAGLATDTQYFGPGTRLTVL.

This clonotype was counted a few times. For the CDR3, the DNA is TGCAGTGCCGAACCCAATAGTGGAGCGGGCTTATCCTACGAGCAGTACTTC. Protein product: CSAEPNSGAGLSYEQYF. The V call is TRBV20-1, the J call TRBJ2-7; a possible D gene is TRBD2 (6 bases). V was cut by 6 bases and J by 1 base, with 25 bases left in between. The CDR3 runs to 17 residues. Germline V CDR1 and CDR2: DFQATT, SNEGSKA (reference sequence).

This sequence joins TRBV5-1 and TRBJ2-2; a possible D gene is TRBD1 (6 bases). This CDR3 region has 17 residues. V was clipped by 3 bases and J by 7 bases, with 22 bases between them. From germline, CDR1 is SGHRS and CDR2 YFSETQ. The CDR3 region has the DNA TGCGCCAGCAGCTCGGATGTGGACAGTATGTCAGGCGGGGAGCTGTTTTTT. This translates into CASSSDVDSMSGGELFF. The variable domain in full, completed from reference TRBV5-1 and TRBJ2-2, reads KAGVTQTPRYLIKTRGQQVTLSCSPISGHRSVSWYQQTPGQGLQFLFEYFSETQRNKGNFPGRFSGRQFSNSRSEMNVSTLELGDSALYLCASSSDVDSMSGGELFFGEGSRLTVL.

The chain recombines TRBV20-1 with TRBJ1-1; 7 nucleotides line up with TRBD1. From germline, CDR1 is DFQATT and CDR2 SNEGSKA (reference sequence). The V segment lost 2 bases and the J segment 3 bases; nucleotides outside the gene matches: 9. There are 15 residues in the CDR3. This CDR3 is CSARTGTAVYTEAFF. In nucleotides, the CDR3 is TGCAGTGCTAGAACCGGGACAGCGGTCTACACTGAAGCTTTCTTT.

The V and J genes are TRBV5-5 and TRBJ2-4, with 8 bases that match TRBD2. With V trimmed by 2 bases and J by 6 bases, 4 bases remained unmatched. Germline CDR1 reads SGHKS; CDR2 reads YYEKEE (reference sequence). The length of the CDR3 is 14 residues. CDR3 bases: TGTGCCAGCAGCTTTAGCGGGACTATAAACATTCAGTACTTC. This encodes CASSFSGTINIQYF.

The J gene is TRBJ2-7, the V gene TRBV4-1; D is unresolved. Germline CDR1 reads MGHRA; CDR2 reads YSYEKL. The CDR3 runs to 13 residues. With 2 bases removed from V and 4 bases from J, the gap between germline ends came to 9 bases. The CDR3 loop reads CASSQLTGYEQYF. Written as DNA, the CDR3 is TGCGCCAGCAGCCAATTAACTGGTTACGAGCAGTACTTC.

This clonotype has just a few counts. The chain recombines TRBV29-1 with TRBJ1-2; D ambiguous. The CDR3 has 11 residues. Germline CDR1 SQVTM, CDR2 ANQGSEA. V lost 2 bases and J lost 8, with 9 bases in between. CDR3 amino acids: CSVELLVGYTF. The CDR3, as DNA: TGCAGCGTTGAATTACTCGTGGGCTACACCTTC.